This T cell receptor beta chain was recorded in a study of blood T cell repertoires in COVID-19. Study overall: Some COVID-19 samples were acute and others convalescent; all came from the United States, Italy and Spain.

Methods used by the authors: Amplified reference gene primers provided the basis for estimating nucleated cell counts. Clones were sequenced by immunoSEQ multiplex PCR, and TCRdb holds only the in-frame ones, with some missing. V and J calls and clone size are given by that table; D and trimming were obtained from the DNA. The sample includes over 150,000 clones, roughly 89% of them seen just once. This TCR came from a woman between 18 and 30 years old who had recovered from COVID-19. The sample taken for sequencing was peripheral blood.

The CDR3 sequence: CSASSWQKYGYTF. The CDR3 DNA is TGCAGTGCTAGTTCGTGGCAGAAGTATGGCTACACCTTC. The chain recombines TRBV20-1 with TRBJ1-2, with D unresolved. V was trimmed by 3 bases and J by 5 bases, leaving 13 bases between them. CDR3 length equals 13 residues. Germline CDR1 reads DFQATT; CDR2 reads SNEGSKA (reference sequence).